This T cell receptor (beta chain) is drawn from a study of T cells in localized non-small cell lung cancer. Study-wide points: T cell clonality was highest in uninvolved adjacent lung, above tumor. Blood T cell density predicted longer survival; adjacent-lung clonality, shorter. Detection in adjacent lung was observed for a median around 55 of the top 100 tumor clones. Only one tumor region was sequenced, so heterogeneity remains possible.

As concerns this clone: The antigen remains undetermined.

TCRdb's copy holds only in-frame clones and misses some; the assay was immunoSEQ multiplex PCR. The sample contains roughly 16,000 clones, 82% of which appear only once. CDR3 size: 16 residues. Germline V gene lookup returns CDR1 KGHSH and CDR2 LQKENI. V shed 6 bases and J shed 3 bases, with 21 bases lying between them. This sample comprised peripheral blood, obtained before any cancer treatment. The V and J genes are TRBV18 and TRBJ2-7; D unclear. The TCR sequence derives from a male donor older than 55 with stage I lung adenocarcinoma. The CDR3 reads CASSLIPGRHNYEQYF. The DNA of the CDR3 is TGTGCCAGCTCTCTCATACCCGGACGACACAACTACGAGCAGTACTTC.